The 5 T cell receptor beta chains presented below share a single source sample, sequenced in a study of T cells in Graves' hyperthyroidism and ophthalmopathy. The CDR3 regions of TCR beta were amplified from RNA transcripts. TCR CDR3 underwent first-round RT-PCR with the HTBI primer set. TCRdb independently ran MiXCR on the multiplex PCR reads; one entry per CDR3 protein. The profile shows 530,000 or so distinct CDR3 sequences, around 22% of them singletons. Material: blood. The receptors come from a woman aged 30 to 39 with Graves' ophthalmopathy.

There are many counts of this clonotype. The chain has TRBV6-1 and TRBJ2-7; either TRBD1 or TRBD2 may fit D (5 bases each). Germline CDR1 reads MNHNS; CDR2 reads SASEGT. This CDR3 comprises 15 residues. Deletions cut 5 bases from V and 2 bases from J, with 16 bases between. The CDR3 sequence: CASSPPRDGTYEQYF. The CDR3 coding sequence is TGTGCCAGCAGTCCCCCCCGGGACGGAACCTACGAGCAGTACTTC.

Many counts were recorded for this clonotype. The rearrangement links TRBV12-3 or TRBV12-4 to TRBJ2-7; maybe TRBD1 (9 bases). The CDR3 has 14 amino acids. Trimming pared 8 bases from V and 6 bases from J, leaving 20 bases between. The CDR3 DNA sequence: TGTGCCAGCCATACAGGGGGCGGGGGGTTCGAGCAGTACTTC. Translating gives CASHTGGGGFEQYF.

Many counts were recorded for this clonotype. The gene calls are TRBV11-2 and TRBJ2-1, with a possible D match to TRBD2 (6 bases). Trimming removed 1 base from V and 1 base from J, with 8 bases in between. The CDR3 has 15 residues. Germline CDR1 SGHAT, CDR2 FQNNGV. The CDR3 DNA is TGTGCCAGCAGCTTAGCTAGCGAGTCCTACAATGAGCAGTTCTTC. Amino acid sequence: CASSLASESYNEQFF.

This clonotype has a count of ten or more. The gene calls are TRBV9 and TRBJ1-1; TRBD1 agrees at 7 bases. This CDR3 is built from 13 residues. Per the germline V gene, CDR1 is SGDLS and CDR2 is YYNGEE. Trimming took 2 bases from V and 4 from J; bases not matched to a gene: 2. The DNA of the CDR3 is TGTGCCAGCAGCGTGACAGGGCGCACTGAAGCTTTCTTT. Protein product: CASSVTGRTEAFF. The full variable domain, rest sourced from reference TRBV9 and TRBJ1-1, is DSGVTQTPKHLITATGQRVTLRCSPRSGDLSVYWYQQSLDQGLQFLIQYYNGEERAKGNILERFSAQQFPDLHSELNLSSLELGDSALYFCASSVTGRTEAFFGQGTRLTVV.

This clonotype was detected many times. The chain joins TRBV30 to TRBJ2-7, with D possibly being TRBD1 (5 bases). Germline lookup yields CDR1 GTSNPN and CDR2 SVGIG (reference sequence). Trimming removed 5 bases from V and 2 bases from J, with 10 bases in between. This CDR3 has 12 amino acids. CDR3 nucleotide sequence: TGTGCCTGGGGGGCAGGGACCTACGAGCAGTACTTC. It translates to CAWGAGTYEQYF.